These 18 T cell receptor beta chains were all obtained from the same sample, sequenced in a study of technical replicates of blood from several donors. Profiled with immunoSEQ multiplex PCR; TCRdb holds only in-frame clones, not every one. The table shows about 89,000 clones, with roughly 93% occurring only once. Sequenced sample: T cells isolated from PBMCs. The source of these receptors is a human donor in good health.

The chain employs TRBV19 and TRBJ2-1; D uncertain. The V and J ends lost 4 bases and 5 bases respectively, with 9 bases between them. Germline V lookup: CDR1 LNHDA, CDR2 SQIVND (reference sequence). CDR3 length: 13 amino acids. As DNA, the CDR3 is TGTGCCAGTAGTACCCTACCAAACAATGAGCAGTTCTTC. Its protein product is CASSTLPNNEQFF.

The V gene is TRBV5-1, the J gene TRBJ2-5; D perhaps matches TRBD1 (6 bases). The V end was cut by 3 bases, the J end by 5 bases, with 11 bases between. This CDR3 comprises 13 residues. The germline CDR1 and CDR2 sequences are SGHRS and YFSETQ. The CDR3 bases are TGCGCCAGCAGCTCGACAGACAGGGAGACCCAGTACTTC. Its translation: CASSSTDRETQYF.

This chain connects TRBV10-3 to TRBJ2-1; 9 nucleotides match TRBD2. Germline lookup yields CDR1 ENHRY and CDR2 SYGVKD. The V segment lost 2 bases and the J segment 9 bases; nucleotides outside the gene matches: 32. This CDR3 is built from 23 residues. The CDR3 sequence is CAISEGALDKAGGELYTLTEQFF. The DNA of the CDR3 is TGTGCCATCAGTGAGGGGGCTCTGGACAAAGCGGGGGGTGAGCTTTACACCCTAACTGAGCAGTTCTTC.

V and J are TRBV7-2 and TRBJ1-2; the match to TRBD1 covers 8 bases. Looked up from germline, CDR1 is SGHTA and CDR2 is FQGNSA. The ends lost 4 bases at V and 2 bases at J; junction bases unmatched: 3. The length of the CDR3 is 14 residues. The CDR3 DNA follows: TGTGCCAGCAGCTCTCCAGGGGGCAACTATGGCTACACCTTC. It yields the protein CASSSPGGNYGYTF.

J is TRBJ2-1 and V is TRBV5-5; the match to TRBD2 covers 8 bases. Germline V gene sequence: CDR1 SGHKS, CDR2 YYEKEE (reference sequence). The CDR3 runs to 15 residues. V dropped 0 bases and J dropped 5; count of bases not matched to a gene: 4. As DNA, the CDR3 is TGTGCCAGCAGCTTGGTCGGGAGGGCCGACAATGAGCAGTTCTTC. Encoded protein: CASSLVGRADNEQFF. Looking up the rest from reference TRBV5-5 and TRBJ2-1 gives the full variable domain: DAGVTQSPTHLIKTRGQQVTLRCSPISGHKSVSWYQQVLGQGPQFIFQYYEKEERGRGNFPDRFSARQFPNYSSELNVNALLLGDSALYLCASSLVGRADNEQFFGPGTRLTVL.

This chain joins TRBV19 and TRBJ1-5; D not certain. V was clipped by 5 bases and J by 0 bases, with 17 bases between them. Germline-derived CDR1 and CDR2 are LNHDA and SQIVND (reference sequence). The CDR3 has 17 residues. In nucleotides, the CDR3 is TGTGCCAGTAGTCCGCGTCTCGTCTCCCATAGCAATCAGCCCCAGCATTTT. This encodes CASSPRLVSHSNQPQHF.

This clone was counted only a few times. This rearrangement joins TRBV13 to TRBJ2-3, with 15 bases identical to TRBD2. CDR1 PRHDT and CDR2 FYEKMQ come from the germline V gene (reference sequence). V was pared by 5 bases and J by 6 bases, with 6 bases of the junction left unmatched. The CDR3 length is 16 residues. CDR3 DNA: TGTGCCAGCAGCCGACTAGGACTAGCGGGAGGGGATACGCAGTATTTT. Protein product: CASSRLGLAGGDTQYF.

This clone was counted a few times. CDR3 bases: TGTGCCAGCAGCCTAATAGCATCTGGAAACACCATATATTTT. This codes for CASSLIASGNTIYF. The chain couples TRBV28 to TRBJ1-3; no firm D call. This CDR3 is built from 14 residues. Trimming cost V 6 bases and J 1 base, with 10 bases left between them. Germline-derived CDR1 and CDR2 are MDHEN and SYDVKM. The full variable domain, its missing parts supplied by reference TRBV28 and TRBJ1-3, is DVKVTQSSRYLVKRTGEKVFLECVQDMDHENMFWYRQDPGLGLRLIYFSYDVKMKEKGDIPEGYSVSREKKERFSLILESASTNQTSMYLCASSLIASGNTIYFGEGSWLTVV.

CDR3 DNA: TGCGCCAGCAGCTCCCGACTAGCGGGGGGTGGAGATACGCAGTATTTT. Amino acid sequence: CASSSRLAGGGDTQYF. This chain connects TRBV4-1 to TRBJ2-3, with 13 bases that match TRBD2. CDR3 length: 16 amino acids. From germline, CDR1 is MGHRA and CDR2 YSYEKL. V lost 5 bases and J lost 5; bases outside the gene matches: 7.

The gene calls are TRBV7-6 and TRBJ2-7; 14 bases map to TRBD2. The V segment lost 5 bases and the J segment 3 bases; nucleotides outside the gene matches: 3. The germline CDR1 and CDR2 sequences are SGHVS and FNYEAQ. CDR3 length: 15 amino acids. The CDR3, as DNA: TGTGCCAGCAGCGTAGGACTAGCGGGAGGCTACGAGCAGTACTTC. It translates to CASSVGLAGGYEQYF.

For the CDR3, the DNA is TGTGCCAGCTCACCAGTGACAGCTTCTTCTGGGGCCAACGTCCTGACTTTC. It yields the protein CASSPVTASSGANVLTF. The chain recombines TRBV18 with TRBJ2-6, with D possibly being TRBD1 (5 bases). CDR1 and CDR2 (germline): KGHSH, LQKENI. The CDR3 spans 17 residues. V lost 2 bases to trimming and J lost 1 base, with 12 bases between them.

The V call is TRBV9, the J call TRBJ2-2; 8 bases agree with TRBD2. The CDR3 totals 16 residues. Germline-derived CDR1 and CDR2 are SGDLS and YYNGEE. The J segment lost 6 bases and the V segment lost 1 base, leaving 8 bases of the junction unmatched. This chain's CDR3 is CASSVPRGGLPGELFF. CDR3 nucleotide sequence: TGTGCCAGCAGCGTACCCCGGGGGGGCCTCCCCGGGGAGCTGTTTTTT.

The chain is built from TRBV25-1 and TRBJ1-6; 8 nucleotides agree with TRBD1. V was pared by 3 bases and J by 2 bases, with 6 bases of the junction left unmatched. CDR3 length equals 17 residues. Per the germline V gene, CDR1 is MGHDK and CDR2 is SYGVNS. The CDR3 coding sequence is TGTGCCAGCAGTGACGGACAGGGCTTGCCCTATAATTCACCCCTCCACTTT. Translating it yields CASSDGQGLPYNSPLHF.

V and J are TRBV11-3 and TRBJ2-2; 8 bases agree with TRBD2. With V trimmed by 2 bases and J by 1 base, 3 bases remained unmatched. This CDR3 spans 16 amino acids. In germline, CDR1 is SGHNT, CDR2 YENEEA. The CDR3 reads CASSLWAGGNTGELFF. DNA of the CDR3: TGTGCCAGCAGCTTATGGGCGGGAGGGAACACCGGGGAGCTGTTTTTT.

The V call is TRBV5-6, the J call TRBJ2-1, with D possibly matching TRBD2 (5 bases). CDR1 and CDR2 from the germline V gene are SGHDT and YYEEEE. This CDR3 has 14 amino acids. Trimming stripped 3 bases from V and 3 bases from J, with 10 bases between. CDR3 nucleotide sequence: TGTGCCAGCAGCTCGCCCGCGGGCTACAATGAGCAGTTCTTC. It codes for CASSSPAGYNEQFF.

This sequence joins TRBV7-3 and TRBJ2-1, with TRBD2 identical over 14 bases. The V gene end was trimmed by 5 bases and the J gene end by 9 bases; junction bases not matched to a gene: 9. The CDR3 length is 16 residues. Germline CDR1 and CDR2: SGHTA and FQGTGA. The CDR3 DNA reads as TGTGCCAGCAGCCTACGACTAGCGGGGGGGCCTGGTGAGCAGTTCTTC. Translating gives CASSLRLAGGPGEQFF.

The sample holds one count of this clone. The chain employs TRBV19 and TRBJ2-7, with TRBD1 matching over 7 bases. The germline V gene encodes CDR1 LNHDA and CDR2 SQIVND (reference sequence). The length of the CDR3 is 13 residues. The J segment lost 5 bases and the V segment lost 8 bases, leaving 9 bases of the junction unmatched. CDR3 sequence reads: CASGDRRGNEQYF. For the CDR3, the DNA is TGTGCCAGTGGGGACAGACGTGGCAACGAGCAGTACTTC.

The chain has TRBV11-2 and TRBJ2-7, with TRBD2 identical over 8 bases. CDR3 length: 15 amino acids. After removal of 8 bases from V and 3 bases from J, the junction contained 12 bases not matched to a gene. CDR1 and CDR2 (germline): SGHAT, FQNNGV. CDR3 sequence: CASRGVGLAIYEQYF. CDR3 nucleotide sequence: TGTGCCAGCCGGGGGGTTGGACTAGCTATCTACGAGCAGTACTTC. Supplemented by reference TRBV11-2 and TRBJ2-7, the full variable domain reads EAGVAQSPRYKIIEKRQSVAFWCNPISGHATLYWYQQILGQGPKLLIQFQNNGVVDDSQLPKDRFSAERLKGVDSTLKIQPAKLEDSAVYLCASRGVGLAIYEQYFGPGTRLTVT.